The subject of this entry is one T cell receptor (beta chain). The clone's antigen remains unknown. Relative to the germline gene, one junction end is altered; a read error may explain this. This sample stems from a study of cytomegalovirus exposure and HLA in healthy donors (dated by TCRdb to the late 2010s). Background for the entire study: In an earlier analysis of approximately 500 of the donors, 276 Gb of sequence data and approximately 100 million unique TCR beta sequences from approximately 180 million T cells were reported. The study combined high-throughput TCR immunosequencing, statistical association of individual TCRs with disease status, and machine learning to predict cytomegalovirus infection status. Among over 350 genotyped donors of the cohort, an average of roughly 240,000 unique TCR beta nucleotide sequences were sequenced per donor, roughly a sixth of them non-productive. HLA typing included class I and class II loci at four-digit resolution. An earlier analysis of more than 450 of the donors used high-throughput TCR beta sequencing to judge whether each TCR beta V gene segment behaved as functional or pseudogenic. Donor age, sex, ethnicity and CMV serostatus were compiled together with the repertoire data. Of the 300 to 500 genotyped donors, less than 90% were placed in the genetic ancestry cluster associated with self-reported Caucasian donors. Genome-wide SNP genotypes for about three fifths of the 666 donors were used in a later genetic analysis, which treated that subset as a discovery cohort. An early release that covered roughly 600 HLA-typed donors contained approximately 320 gigabases of sequencing data and approximately 85 million unique TCR sequences. The later analysis used no new phenotypic data to find candidate immune exposures, relying instead on TCR beta sequences and their occurrence across donors. Every discovery cohort repertoire had been produced on one sequencing platform. Using immunosequencing, the study profiled T cell repertoires from approximately 700 subjects and related those repertoires to cytomegalovirus serostatus. The number of typed donors differed by locus: about 620-640 for A, B, C, DRB1 and DQB1; approximately 540 for DQA1; over 600 for DPA1; and around 490 for DPB1. Several DR-DQ haplotypes were treated as single units for association and clustering because of strong linkage in the cohort. In addition to the first cohort of 500 to 850 subjects, a separate validation cohort of 130 or so different subjects was used. The aim of the study was to test whether cataloging public T cell receptors could identify signatures of past pathogen exposure. A later analysis re-analyzed previously published TCR beta repertoires from 550 to 700 donors and added high-resolution HLA genotyping to study TCR occurrence patterns. Study-level results and caveats: A later genetic analysis reported fewer N-insertions in productive TCRs among donors in an Asian-associated ancestry cluster than the roughly 700-donor mean. In a later analysis, several top co-occurrence clusters were reported to appear linked to parvovirus B19, influenza, CMV and Epstein-Barr virus. The cohort was sequenced for TCR beta chains only, and without alpha or paired-chain data the features that could be detected were limited. In a later analysis, around 17,000 TCR beta sequences were associated with specific HLA alleles at a false discovery rate of 0.05. A further reported finding was that TCR beta sequences accurately predicted the HLA-A and HLA-B alleles for most subjects in the first cohort. The authors suggested that the approach could potentially be generalized to other disease states and immunological phenotypes. Assigning TCR associations to individual alleles was difficult when HLA alleles, especially DR and DQ, strongly co-occurred. According to a later analysis, TCR association rates differed among HLA loci, with DRB1 alleles showing the most associated TCRs and HLA-C alleles showing the fewest. Because HLA typing was missing for some donors at each locus, association tests included only the typed subset. In the study, approximately 160 TCR beta chains were listed as associated with cytomegalovirus. Correlated functional status among segregating V segments might reflect linkage disequilibrium, but an unknown experimental factor could not be ruled out. Broadly in line with IMGT annotations, most TCR beta V segments showed up in productive rearrangements about 90% or about 30% of the time in an earlier analysis of 587 of the donors. Most CMV-associated TCR beta chains appeared to be HLA-restricted in a later analysis, and the HLA associations seemed to be driven largely by CMV exposure. The 87-base-pair reads could not distinguish some IMGT-functional V segments, including TRBV6-2 and TRBV6-3, so those segments were excluded. A later analysis found that HLA-associated TCR beta chains were more clonally expanded and had lower generation probabilities than equally common non-associated chains. Sequencing depth was assumed to be roughly uniform across donors in the presence/absence analyses, though that assumption may not hold. CMV serostatus was the only immune exposure information available for the cohort. V-gene and J-gene trimming of TCR beta chains was associated with a missense DCLRE1C variant in a later genetic analysis, and the association was replicated in an independent cohort. Three of the identified cytomegalovirus-associated TCR beta chains were confirmed in vitro to be specific for cytomegalovirus antigens. In both the original and validation cohorts, the classifier was reported to diagnose cytomegalovirus status with high specificity and sensitivity. A cluster of highly shared sequence variants was judged likely to represent a technical artifact of the sequencing pipeline. Across donors, most TCR sequences were observed very rarely, whereas some public TCRs were present in many individuals. Because counts were too low, roughly 17 rarely observed V segments, including chromosome 9 orphons, were left out of the earlier analysis of some 600 of the donors.

The cohort was made up of several hundred healthy bone marrow donors. All cohort members were sampled while nominally healthy, although unrecorded immune exposures were likely present. The donor was CMV seropositive and was included in the group of 250 to 350 seropositive cohort members. A peripheral blood sample was provided by each donor, and peripheral blood mononuclear cells were used for TCR beta sequencing. Genomic DNA was extracted from the blood cell samples with the Qiagen DNeasy Blood Extraction Kit. Library preparation used the immunoSEQ multiplex PCR assay. The multiplex PCR relied on a mix of 60 forward primers for TCR Vbeta segments and 13 reverse primers for TCR Jbeta segments. A multiplex PCR assay on genomic DNA amplified the CDR3 region of rearranged TCR beta genes. Amplified TCR beta libraries were sequenced as 87-base-pair reads on the Illumina HiSeq System. The authors' analysis ran thus. A later analysis tallied 75 million to 85 million unique TCR beta chains across the 666 repertoires, and some 10 million of those chains were shared by two or more donors. A nearest-neighbor algorithm error-corrected the raw reads and collapsed the reads into unique sequences, merging closely related sequences to remove PCR and sequencing errors. CDR3 sequences were aligned to IMGT reference sequences to assign V, D and J gene segments. For a sequence to be retained, a match of at least six nucleotides was required to both a V gene segment and a J gene segment. A rearrangement was called productive if the CDR3 had no stop codons and remained in frame with V and J, and every other rearrangement was called non-productive. CDR3 was defined by IMGT convention, running from the second conserved V-encoded cysteine to the conserved J-encoded phenylalanine. The earlier analysis of approximately 500 of the donors excluded sequences that lacked an unambiguous match to a single V gene segment. In an earlier analysis of some 590 of the donors, a V segment was called functional when productive rearrangements were above 56.7%, and segregating when the standard deviation between donors exceeded 5%. A statistical classification framework was built for diagnosing cytomegalovirus status from the catalog of TCR beta chain sequences. In a later analysis, V and J genes were assigned by comparing TCR nucleotide sequences against IMGT/GENE-DB human TR gene sequences. In a later analysis, CDR3 sequences and most-parsimonious VDJ recombination scenarios were assigned using the TCRdist pipeline. In a later analysis, each TCR beta chain was defined by its CDR3 amino acid sequence together with its V-gene family, and reads without a unique V-gene family were excluded. A later analysis removed 550 to 700 highly shared, low-generation-probability nucleotide sequences to deal with suspected cross-contamination and a sequencing artifact. In a later analysis, a clonal expansion index was calculated for each public chain from normalized within-repertoire ranks of inferred template counts. Generation probabilities in a later analysis came from a VDJ recombination model fitted to out-of-frame rearrangements, and those results were checked against IGoR. A later analysis scored TCR-TCR, TCR-HLA and TCR-CMV co-occurrence with hypergeometric tests, applying a repertoire-size bias correction to TCR pairs. A later analysis estimated false discovery rates by permuting HLA or CMV assignments 20 times. In a later analysis, co-occurring TCRs were grouped using DBSCAN, and TCRdist sequence similarity was added for clustering within HLA-allele-positive subsets. Co-occurrence clustering excluded repertoires with fewer than 30,000 or more than 120,000 public chains, plus five with anomalous nucleotide sharing. The clones in this table, taken by TCRdb from immuneACCESS, are in-frame only. Not every clone is retained; where verified, under half of the shortfall comes from an unresolved V gene, and the cause of the rest is unknown. The V and J calls and clone size are taken from that table; D and trimming were inferred from the DNA. The sample contains around 100,000 clones, 65% to 80% of them found a single time. The ten largest clones capture over 3.5% of the sample.

From its cysteine to its phenylalanine, the CDR3 spans 13 amino acids. The only DNA kept is the CDR3, 39 bases in frame from the first base. CDR1 and CDR2 are read off the germline V gene (reference sequence) as SEHNR and FQNEAQ. The chain employs TRBV7-9 and TRBJ2-7, and perhaps TRBD2 as D gene, on 6 matching bases. Sequencing was carried out using PBMCs. This clonotype originated in a woman aged 45-59 years in good health and CMV-seropositive. CDR3 region: CTSSLGLNDEQYF. The DNA sequence follows: TGTACCAGCAGCTTAGGACTAAACGACGAGCAGTACTTC.